Sequencing of this T cell receptor (beta chain) was carried out in a study of spatial heterogeneity in lung cancer (dated by TCRdb to between 2018 and 2021). For context, the study as a whole: More beta-chain than alpha-chain transcripts were consistently detected, likely reflecting higher beta-chain transcript abundance. At surgery, hundreds of tumor regions, fewer than 85 matched nontumor lung samples and about 56 PBMC samples were TCR-sequenced for both alpha and beta chains. In the raw uncorrected reads, each unique combination of TCR and UMI appeared more than ten times on average. Nonsynonymous mutation counts, determined by whole-exome sequencing of tumor tissue, were related to TCR repertoire features. TCR alpha and beta repertoires were quantitatively compared across multiple tumor regions, matched nontumor lung and blood in non-small cell lung cancer.

By how much of the sample it makes up, this clonotype is medium-sized (0.01 to 0.1%). Its antigen is unknown. No much larger clone exists at a distance of one base, and base qualities are not known. The method was 5' RACE. Sequencing took place on a NextSeq 500. To allow correction of PCR and sequencing errors, the TCR library protocol tagged every TCR cDNA molecule with a unique molecular identifier. Per the authors' processing: Decombinator tools were used for TCR identification, UMI-based error correction and CDR3 extraction. TCRs above a frequency of 2 per 1,000, corresponding to the top 1% of the tumor frequency distribution, were defined as expanded. Renyi diversity was calculated using the R vegan package after each repertoire was subsampled 100 times to 5,000 TCRs. CDR3 similarity networks were constructed using string-kernel similarity of amino acid triplets, with links drawn between CDR3s whose pairwise similarity was above 0.82. The public reads were run again by TCRdb, first through fastp at Q25 and then through MiXCR, and only productive beta chains were kept. For every CDR3 protein sequence, its rows merge into one entry that carries the most common genes and DNA. These V and J calls are TCRdb output, not the study's own analysis. Present in this sample are some 6,100 distinct CDR3 sequences, around 13% of which were seen just once. The biggest ten clones account for approximately 15% of the sample.

Results the study describes overall, beyond this receptor: Additional single-cell paired TCR alpha and beta sequencing was considered necessary to confirm, at a functional level, the hypothesis that regional TCRs recognize regional mutations.

This sample's time point label indicates: sample taken at primary tumor resection. Whole RNA extracted from tumor and nontumor lung tissue, or from cryopreserved PBMC samples, was used for TCR sequencing without cell sorting. The donors were approximately 70 patients from the lung TRACERx cohort who had early-stage, untreated non-small cell lung cancer. Only patients for whom sufficient RNA was available from at least two tumor regions were selected for TCR sequencing. Tumor and adjacent nontumor lung specimens were reviewed by a lung pathologist before selection. The sequence derives from a male donor with early-stage non-small cell lung cancer. Source: normal lung tissue next to the tumor, taken at surgery.

The DNA reads TGTGCCAGCACCGCGCTAGCGGAAGATAGATACTACACAGATACGCAGTATTTT. It is translated as CASTALAEDRYYTDTQYF. The V gene is TRBV2 and the J gene is TRBJ2-3; 7 of the junction bases match TRBD2. The germline V and J ends show losses of 7 bases and 2 bases respectively, and no gene match explains 18 bases of the junction. For CDR1 and CDR2, the germline V gene lists SNHLY and FYNNEI. The CDR3, from cysteine to phenylalanine, totals 18 residues. CDR3 DNA is the only sequence kept; it has 54 bases, read in frame from the first base.